The T cell receptor beta chain under discussion was sequenced for a study of neurological immune-mediated disorders. CDR3 length equals 14 residues. V lost 2 bases to trimming and J lost 0 bases, with 7 bases between them. The germline gives CDR1 DFQATT, CDR2 SNEGSKA (reference sequence). TCRdb independently ran MiXCR on the 5' RACE reads; one entry per CDR3 protein. The table includes roughly 66,000 distinct CDR3 sequences, 4.5% to 5.5% detected once. The sequencing sample was made of PBMCs. The J gene is TRBJ2-2, the V gene TRBV20-1, with D perhaps being TRBD1 or TRBD2 (5 bases each). The TCR was taken from a woman aged 70 to 79 with multiple sclerosis. The CDR3 bases are TGCAGTGCTAGACCGGGACCGAACACCGGGGAGCTGTTTTTT. Translated: CSARPGPNTGELFF.